What follows describes a single TCR beta chain. CDR3 length equals 16 residues. Germline lookup yields CDR1 SGHTA and CDR2 FQGNSA. With V trimmed by 0 bases and J by 3 bases, 7 bases remained unmatched. The data originate from a study of blood T cell repertoires in COVID-19. Study details: The samples span acute and convalescent COVID-19 from the United States, Italy and Spain. T cells, B-cell-depleted T cells, or PBMCs supplied cDNA or gDNA.

Methods used by the authors: Counts of nucleated cells, estimated from reference gene primer amplification, were obtained. Method: immunoSEQ multiplex PCR; TCRdb's copy keeps in-frame clones and lacks some. V and J calls and clone size are copied from that table; D and trimming were computed from the DNA. This sample yields 250,000 to 300,000 clones, of which around 90% are seen a single time; 2% to 2.5% belongs to the top ten. The sequencing sample was made of peripheral blood. This sequence was found in a woman in her forties or fifties who had recovered from COVID-19. This sequence joins TRBV7-2 and TRBJ1-1; 7 bases align to TRBD1. The CDR3 sequence: CASSLAGARGYTEAFF. In DNA, the CDR3 is TGTGCCAGCAGCTTAGCTGGGGCCAGGGGGTACACTGAAGCTTTCTTT.